This T cell receptor (beta chain) stems from a study of monozygotic twins with cystic fibrosis. There are a few counts of this clone. This CDR3 has 15 amino acids. V shed 0 bases and J 3 bases; nucleotides not matched to a gene: 3. Germline loops: CDR1 SGHNT, CDR2 YYREEE (reference sequence). The repertoire was sequenced with immunoSEQ multiplex PCR; TCRdb's copy has only in-frame clones and lacks some. Of tens of thousands of clones listed, around four fifths are singletons. The chain is built from TRBV5-4 and TRBJ1-1, with 9 bases aligning to TRBD1. This clonotype was obtained from a girl aged 2-10 years with cystic fibrosis. The sequencing sample was made of blood. The CDR3 coding sequence is TGTGCCAGCAGCTTGGATGGGACAGGGTACACTGAAGCTTTCTTT. Its protein is CASSLDGTGYTEAFF.